These 15 T cell receptor beta chains were sequenced from one sample in a study of shared clonotypes between healthy human individuals. Libraries were prepared by immunoSEQ multiplex PCR; TCRdb keeps only in-frame clonotypes and omits some of them. The table has around 2.5 million clones, approximately 94% seen once. What was sequenced was naive CD4+ T cells from PBMCs. The subset denotes: CD45RA+ positively selected. These receptors all stem from a man younger than 35 in good health. Some clones in this sample may be carry-over from other donors' samples.

The V and J genes are TRBV7-9 and TRBJ2-1; no firm D call. The CDR3 extends over 15 amino acids. Trimming pared 0 bases from V and 2 bases from J, leaving 8 bases between. The V gene's germline CDR1 is SEHNR and CDR2 FQNEAQ (reference sequence). Here the CDR3 DNA reads TGTGCCAGCAGCTTAGCCGGCGGCCCCTACAATGAGCAGTTCTTC. This codes for CASSLAGGPYNEQFF.

The chain couples TRBV19 to TRBJ1-1, with D perhaps TRBD1 (5 bases). Between the trimmed V and J ends, which lost 7 bases and 4 bases, there was a span of 22 bases. This CDR3 is 16 amino acids long. From germline, CDR1 is LNHDA and CDR2 SQIVND (reference sequence). CDR3 loop: CASTPLDGRVSTEAFF. CDR3 DNA: TGTGCCAGTACCCCCCTGGATGGCAGGGTAAGCACTGAAGCTTTCTTT.

This chain joins TRBV28 and TRBJ2-7, with 11 nucleotides matching TRBD2. The germline gives CDR1 MDHEN, CDR2 SYDVKM. This CDR3 contains 14 residues. The V gene end was trimmed by 6 bases and the J gene end by 5 bases; junction bases not matched to a gene: 6. CDR3 residues: CASRVAGGPHEQYF. CDR3 nucleotide sequence: TGTGCCAGCAGGGTAGCGGGAGGGCCGCACGAGCAGTACTTC.

Only a few counts were recorded for this clone. V and J are TRBV7-9 and TRBJ2-7; D perhaps matches TRBD2 (5 bases). The ends were cut back, 5 bases at V and 2 bases at J, with 7 bases in the middle. The CDR3 totals 12 residues. Germline assignment: CDR1 SEHNR and CDR2 FQNEAQ (reference sequence). CDR3: CASSTGTYEQYF. As DNA, the CDR3 is TGTGCCAGCAGCACCGGGACCTACGAGCAGTACTTC.

Points on this clone: This CDR3 is also generated by other DNA sequences in the sample. This sequence joins TRBV7-2 and TRBJ1-1; D is possibly TRBD1 (6 bases). Germline assignment: CDR1 SGHTA and CDR2 FQGNSA. This CDR3 contains 15 residues. V was pared by 0 bases and J by 0 bases, with 8 bases between. Here the CDR3 reads CASSLAGQLNTEAFF. In DNA form, the CDR3 reads TGTGCCAGCAGCTTAGCCGGACAGCTGAACACTGAAGCTTTCTTT.

This chain uses TRBV5-1 with TRBJ1-1; D is undetermined. This CDR3 contains 14 residues. V dropped 1 base and J dropped 1 base, with 8 bases sitting between them. CDR1 and CDR2 from the germline V gene are SGHRS and YFSETQ. CDR3 coding DNA: TGCGCCAGCAGCTTGAACGGACCGAACACTGAAGCTTTCTTT. Amino acids: CASSLNGPNTEAFF.

This chain joins TRBV7-3 and TRBJ1-1, with 7 bases matching TRBD1. The CDR3 contains 12 residues. Germline V CDR1 and CDR2: SGHTA, FQGTGA. The junction had 8 bases not matched to a gene; V was cut back by 5 bases and J by 11 bases. The CDR3 coding sequence is TGTGCCAGCAGCCCCAGACAGGGCGCGGCTTTCTTT. This sequence encodes CASSPRQGAAFF. The full variable domain, in which reference TRBV7-3 and TRBJ1-1 provide the parts outside the CDR3, is GAGVSQTPSNKVTEKGKYVELRCDPISGHTALYWYRQSLGQGPEFLIYFQGTGAADDSGLPNDRFFAVRPEGSVSTLKIQRTERGDSAVYLCASSPRQGAAFFGQGTRLTVV.

Only a few counts were recorded for this clone. J is TRBJ1-1 and V is TRBV10-1, with D unclear. Germline V lookup: CDR1 WNHNN, CDR2 SYGVQD (reference sequence). Trimming pared 7 bases from V and 4 bases from J, leaving 13 bases between. This CDR3 region has 13 residues. This CDR3 is CASNPGEGTEAFF. DNA for the CDR3: TGCGCCAGCAACCCCGGGGAGGGCACTGAAGCTTTCTTT.

This clone was seen more than once but under ten times. The chain recombines TRBV10-3 with TRBJ1-1; perhaps TRBD1 as D (5 bases). From germline, CDR1 is ENHRY and CDR2 SYGVKD. V lost 3 bases, J lost 5 bases, and 22 bases lay in between. The CDR3 loop spans 17 amino acids. The CDR3 spells CAISEWSRRQPSTEAFF. The CDR3 coding sequence is TGTGCCATCAGTGAATGGAGTCGGAGACAGCCTTCGACTGAAGCTTTCTTT.

The chain is built from TRBV11-2 and TRBJ2-7; TRBD2 matches 10 bases. The length of the CDR3 is 15 residues. Trimming took 1 base from V and 3 from J; bases not matched to a gene: 3. Germline CDR1 and CDR2: SGHAT and FQNNGV. The CDR3 coding sequence is TGTGCCAGCAGCTTAGTAGCTAGCGGGGGCTACGAGCAGTACTTC. Protein sequence: CASSLVASGGYEQYF.

The chain carries TRBV14 and TRBJ1-1, with a possible D match to TRBD1 (5 bases). The CDR3 totals 14 residues. V was trimmed by 1 base and J by 4 bases, leaving 10 bases between them. Germline V CDR1 and CDR2: SGHDN, FVKESK. CDR3 region: CASSQVGGFTEAFF. The DNA for the CDR3 is TGTGCCAGCAGCCAAGTCGGGGGATTCACTGAAGCTTTCTTT.

In its sample, this clone was seen once. For the CDR3, the DNA is TGTGCCAGCAGTTTAGCGTCAGGAGGACAGCCCCAGCATTTT. This gives the protein CASSLASGGQPQHF. The chain is built from TRBV28 and TRBJ1-5; no definite D call. This CDR3 has 14 amino acids. CDR1 MDHEN and CDR2 SYDVKM come from the germline V gene. V lost 2 bases and J lost 7, with 12 bases in between. Supplemented by reference TRBV28 and TRBJ1-5, the full variable domain reads DVKVTQSSRYLVKRTGEKVFLECVQDMDHENMFWYRQDPGLGLRLIYFSYDVKMKEKGDIPEGYSVSREKKERFSLILESASTNQTSMYLCASSLASGGQPQHFGDGTRLSIL.

The genes are TRBV6-5 and TRBJ1-5; the D is unclear. Trimming pared 0 bases from V and 6 bases from J, leaving 6 bases between. Per the germline V gene, CDR1 is MNHEY and CDR2 is SVGAGI. The CDR3 covers 13 residues. CDR3 coding DNA: TGTGCCAGCAGTTACTCAGTAGCTCAGCCCCAGCATTTT. Translating it yields CASSYSVAQPQHF.

V and J are TRBV2 and TRBJ2-1; D ambiguous. CDR1 and CDR2 from the germline V gene are SNHLY and FYNNEI. V gave up 7 bases and J gave up 2 bases, with 15 bases separating them. The CDR3 contains 15 residues. CDR3 region: CASNNRVAAYNEQFF. CDR3 coding DNA: TGTGCCAGCAATAATAGGGTGGCTGCCTACAATGAGCAGTTCTTC.

The rearrangement uses TRBV7-2 and TRBJ2-3, with D uncertain. Trimming pared 5 bases from V and 4 bases from J, leaving 10 bases between. Germline CDR1 and CDR2: SGHTA and FQGNSA. This CDR3 has 13 amino acids. The DNA for the CDR3 is TGTGCCAGCAGCCCGCTAGGCCCAGATACGCAGTATTTT. Encoded protein: CASSPLGPDTQYF.